These 32 T cell receptor beta chains came from one sample sequenced in a study of tumor-infiltrating lymphocytes in primary liver carcinoma. Priming with a constant-region primer yielded TCR beta cDNA from around 0.45 ug total RNA. Sequencing libraries for TCR beta derived from three nested multiplex PCR rounds that used slightly modified ARM-PCR. Investigators reported that the first two PCR rounds, at around 10 cycles each, used TRBV1-TRBV30 forward primers with a C-beta reverse primer. Each CDR3 protein is one row after TCRdb ran MiXCR on the multiplex PCR reads. The sample holds fewer than 350,000 distinct CDR3 sequences, 60% to 80% seen once. Unsorted whole blood supplied the blood RNA, and germline DNA was isolated too. The specimen sequenced was peripheral blood. The receptors derive from a man aged 40-49 years with primary liver carcinoma and hepatitis B virus infection.

This clonotype was picked up one time. With a much larger clone just one base away, this may be a read error. This chain links TRBV6-1 with TRBJ2-2; 12 nucleotides align to TRBD2. CDR1 is MNHNS and CDR2 is SASEGT in the germline V gene. The CDR3 sequence is 17 residues long. The CDR3, as DNA: TGTGCCAGCGGTGAACTAGCGGGAGGTACGGGCACCGGGGAGCTGTTTTTT. Its translation is CASGELAGGTGTGELFF.

A note on this clonotype: A read error may account for a junction end that differs from germline. V is TRBV4-3 and J is TRBJ2-3; 9 positions agree with TRBD2. CDR3 length: 16 amino acids. CDR1 and CDR2 (germline): LGHNA, YSLEER. This CDR3 is CASSQGASGTTDTQYF. The CDR3 nucleotides are TGCGCCAGCAGCCAGGGGGCTAGCGGGACCACAGATACGCAGTATTTC.

There are a few counts of this clonotype. This CDR3 reads CASSYSRAGGSSGNTIYF. The CDR3 DNA is TGTGCCAGCAGTTATTCCCGTGCTGGGGGTTCCTCTGGAAACACCATATATTTT. The chain combines TRBV6-2 or TRBV6-3 with TRBJ1-3, with D possibly matching TRBD1 (5 bases). Trimming pared 3 bases from V and 0 bases from J, leaving 18 bases between. The CDR3 is made up of 18 amino acids. Per germline, CDR1 MNHEY and CDR2 SVGEGT.

The chain is built from TRBV13 and TRBJ2-2; 7 positions match TRBD2. Germline assignment: CDR1 PRHDT and CDR2 FYEKMQ (reference sequence). The CDR3 is 18 amino acids. With 3 bases clipped from V and 0 bases from J, the junction kept 10 bases outside the gene matches. CDR3 in amino acids: CASSFRGAGVANTGELFF. The CDR3 nucleotides are TGTGCCAGCAGCTTCCGAGGGGCGGGGGTCGCGAACACCGGGGAGCTGTTTTTT. Full variable domain (remainder filled in from reference TRBV13 and TRBJ2-2): AAGVIQSPRHLIKEKRETATLKCYPIPRHDTVYWYQQGPGQDPQFLISFYEKMQSDKGSIPDRFSAQQFSDYHSELNMSSLELGDSALYFCASSFRGAGVANTGELFFGEGSRLTVL.

With respect to this clonotype: The CDR3 end shows no conserved phenylalanine or tryptophan, and so a read error is likely. The J gene is TRBJ2-1, the V gene TRBV11-3; 7 nucleotides align to TRBD2. The closer fit of TRBJ2-7 to the DNA end suggests the J call may be wrong. CDR1 is SGHNT and CDR2 is YENEEA in the germline V gene. CDR3 size: 14 residues. The CDR3 DNA reads as TGTGCCAGCAACTTTCAGCGGGGATCCTACGAGCAGTACTCC. Amino acid sequence: CASNFQRGSYEQYS.

Of note for this clonotype: This may stem from a read error, because a much larger clone lies one nucleotide away. This rearrangement joins TRBV6-5 to TRBJ1-2, with D perhaps matching TRBD1 (5 bases). Germline V gene lookup returns CDR1 MNHEY and CDR2 SVGAGI. This CDR3 has 14 residues. The V end was cut by 10 bases, the J end by 8 bases, with 23 bases between. This CDR3 is CAIRPGTAELGYTF. The CDR3 DNA is TGTGCCATCAGACCCGGGACGGCTGAGTTGGGCTACACCTTC.

The rearrangement joins TRBV11-2 to TRBJ2-1, with TRBD1 identical over 7 bases. The CDR3 contains 15 residues. J gave up 7 bases and V 3 bases, and 9 bases lay outside the gene matches. From germline, CDR1 is SGHAT and CDR2 FQNNGV. CDR3 sequence (DNA): TGTGCCAGCAGCTTCATCACAGGGGTTGGGAATGAGCAGTTCTTC. The encoded protein is CASSFITGVGNEQFF.

The chain recombines TRBV6-5 with TRBJ1-3; TRBD1 is a possible D gene (5 bases). The CDR3 is made up of 16 amino acids. Looked up from germline, CDR1 is MNHEY and CDR2 is SVGAGI. Trimming removed 4 bases from V and 6 bases from J, with 19 bases in between. CDR3 in DNA: TGTGCCAGCAGTTCCGACGTGCCAGGGAGTACAAACACCATATATTTT. Its protein product is CASSSDVPGSTNTIYF.

The chain employs TRBV7-2 and TRBJ2-4, with 7 positions matching TRBD2. There are 15 residues in the CDR3. V gave up 1 base and J gave up 2 bases; unmatched junction bases: 2. Looked up from germline, CDR1 is SGHTA and CDR2 is FQGNSA. The CDR3 nucleotides read TGTGCCAGCAGCTTAGGGGGAGGGTCCAAAAACATTCAGTACTTC. Its protein product is CASSLGGGSKNIQYF.

Of note for this clonotype: Germline is not matched at one junction end, which may reflect a read error. The chain's CDR3 is CANSIGLVQETQFF. As DNA, the CDR3 is TGTGCCAACAGTATAGGACTAGTTCAAGAGACCCAGTTCTTC. The chain joins TRBV6-1 to TRBJ2-5; TRBD2 agrees at 7 bases. The tail of the sequence fits TRBJ2-1 better, so the J call may be wrong. Germline values: CDR1 MNHNS, CDR2 SASEGT. There are 14 residues in the CDR3.

Comments on this clonotype: Being one base from a much bigger clone, this may be a read error. V gene TRBV11-2 combines with J gene TRBJ2-5; the match to TRBD2 covers 10 bases. Unmatched junction bases numbered 6, after V lost 9 bases and J lost 2 bases. Germline V gives CDR1 SGHAT, CDR2 FQNNGV. The CDR3 is made up of 14 amino acids. CDR3 protein: CARSGGGGQETQYF. DNA for the CDR3: TGTGCCAGGAGCGGGGGGGGGGGACAAGAGACCCAGTACTTC. The full variable domain, with the rest looked up from reference TRBV11-2 and TRBJ2-5, is EAGVAQSPRYKIIEKRQSVAFWCNPISGHATLYWYQQILGQGPKLLIQFQNNGVVDDSQLPKDRFSAERLKGVDSTLKIQPAKLEDSAVYLCARSGGGGQETQYFGPGTRLLVL.

About this clonotype: Mismatch with germline at one junction end may stem from a read error. This rearrangement joins TRBV6-1 to TRBJ2-1, with 15 bases fitting TRBD2. Per the germline V gene, CDR1 is MNHNS and CDR2 is SASEGT. CDR3 length: 15 residues. CDR3 nucleotides: TGTGCTAGCAGTGGACGGACTAGCGGGAGGGTTCAGATGTTCTTC. This encodes CASSGRTSGRVQMFF.

The V gene is TRBV5-4, the J gene TRBJ2-7; the D gene is possibly TRBD1 (6 bases). The V and J ends lost 4 bases and 4 bases respectively, with 12 bases between them. This CDR3 has 13 residues. The germline V gene has CDR1 SGHNT and CDR2 YYREEE (reference sequence). CDR3 sequence (DNA): TGTGCCAGCAGCATTAGACAGGAATACGAGCAGTACTTC. Protein sequence: CASSIRQEYEQYF. The variable domain in full, completed from reference TRBV5-4 and TRBJ2-7, reads ETGVTQSPTHLIKTRGQQVTLRCSSQSGHNTVSWYQQALGQGPQFIFQYYREEENGRGNFPPRFSGLQFPNYSSELNVNALELDDSALYLCASSIRQEYEQYFGPGTRLTVT.

In the case of this clonotype: One end of the junction fails to match germline, which may point to a read error. The chain joins TRBV11-2 to TRBJ2-5; 10 bases are a match to TRBD2. Germline assignment: CDR1 SGHAT and CDR2 FQNNGV. CDR3 length: 17 residues. CDR3 in amino acids: CVSNLRLAGDSGETQNF. The CDR3 bases are TGTGTCAGCAACTTAAGACTAGCGGGTGACTCGGGCGAGACCCAGAACTTC.

Turning to this clonotype: A clone one base away is much larger, so this may be a read error. This CDR3 is missing its conserved last phenylalanine or tryptophan, likely due to a read error. The gene calls are TRBV4-2 and TRBJ2-1; D call uncertain. This CDR3 comprises 14 residues. CDR1 and CDR2 (germline): LGHNA, YNFKEQ. Trimming cost V 3 bases and J 9 bases, with 15 bases left between them. In nucleotides, the CDR3 is TGTGCCAGCAGCCATCCTGAACGTCTCGGTGAGCAGTTCTTA. It is translated as CASSHPERLGEQFL.

The chain combines TRBV5-1 with TRBJ1-1; 8 positions match TRBD1. The CDR3 loop spans 15 amino acids. Germline values: CDR1 SGHRS, CDR2 YFSETQ. V dropped 4 bases and J dropped 6; count of bases not matched to a gene: 11. The CDR3 protein is CASSGTSGGAAEAFF. The CDR3 DNA reads as TGCGCCAGCAGCGGCACCTCAGGGGGCGCGGCTGAAGCTTTCTTT.

There are a few counts of this clonotype. This may be a read error, as it is one base from a much larger clone. CDR3 in amino acids: CASRGQTKNIRYF. CDR3 coding DNA: TGTGCCAGCAGGGGACAGACCAAAAACATTCGGTACTTC. This chain uses TRBV6-1 with TRBJ2-4; 7 bases agree with TRBD1. The V gene's germline CDR1 is MNHNS and CDR2 SASEGT. The CDR3 has 13 amino acids.

This clonotype was counted at least ten times. The chain links TRBV6-2 or TRBV6-3 to TRBJ1-1; D might be TRBD1 (5 bases). V lost 5 bases, J lost 10 bases, and 14 bases lay in between. Per the germline V gene, CDR1 is MNHEY and CDR2 is SVGEGT. The CDR3 contains 12 residues. The CDR3 DNA is TGTGCCAGCAGTGAAGGGGCGTGGGTAGCTTTCTTT. Protein sequence: CASSEGAWVAFF.

The chain uses TRBV28 and TRBJ2-1; perhaps TRBD2 as D (5 bases). Germline V lookup: CDR1 MDHEN, CDR2 SYDVKM. The CDR3 runs to 12 residues. Between the trimmed V and J ends, which lost 5 bases and 8 bases, there was a span of 10 bases. The CDR3 DNA reads TGTGCCAGCAGTCCACTAGTAGATGAGCAGTTCTTC. This translates into CASSPLVDEQFF.

Of note for this clonotype: One junction end disagrees with the germline gene, perhaps due to a read error. The chain recombines TRBV5-6 with TRBJ1-5; the D gene is possibly TRBD1 (6 bases). The CDR3 runs 13 residues. Per germline, CDR1 SGHDT and CDR2 YYEEEE. CDR3 sequence reads: CACSQGQAQPQHF. CDR3 sequence (DNA): TGTGCCTGCAGCCAGGGGCAGGCTCAGCCCCAGCATTTT.

This clonotype was counted many times. The chain links TRBV6-2 or TRBV6-3 to TRBJ2-3, with 8 bases lining up with TRBD1. Per germline, CDR1 MNHEY and CDR2 SVGEGT. With 10 bases clipped from V and 4 bases from J, the junction kept 10 bases outside the gene matches. The CDR3 is made up of 14 amino acids. CDR3 loop: CATMDREISDTQYF. As DNA, the CDR3 is TGTGCCACCATGGACAGGGAAATTTCAGATACGCAGTATTTT.

V and J are TRBV11-2 and TRBJ2-5, with TRBD2 as a possible D gene (5 bases). Trimming removed 10 bases from V and 5 bases from J, with 11 bases in between. CDR3 size: 11 residues. Germline lookup yields CDR1 SGHAT and CDR2 FQNNGV. The CDR3 protein is CANGLNETQYF. In DNA, the CDR3 is TGTGCCAACGGACTGAACGAGACCCAGTACTTC.

As for this clonotype: One end of the junction does not line up with germline, which may come from a read error. The chain joins TRBV12-3 or TRBV12-4 to TRBJ1-2, with D possibly being TRBD1 (6 bases). CDR3 length equals 14 residues. This CDR3 reads CTSSPGARGAGYTF. CDR3 in DNA: TGTACCAGCAGTCCAGGGGCGAGGGGAGCTGGCTACACCTTC.

This clonotype was detected many times. The V gene is TRBV11-2, the J gene TRBJ2-7; D may be TRBD2 (5 bases). The V gene lost 1 base and the J gene lost 4 bases, with 11 bases spanning the gap. The germline V gene encodes CDR1 SGHAT and CDR2 FQNNGV. The length of the CDR3 is 14 residues. The CDR3 DNA is TGTGCCAGCAGCTTAGCGGGGAGTCTTTACGAGCAGTACTTC. It specifies CASSLAGSLYEQYF.

A word on this clonotype: An end of the junction differs from the germline gene, which may be a read error. The CDR3 DNA sequence: TGTGCCAGTAGCTTTTTCCCAAGGGGAGGGAGGGAGCAGTACTTC. As protein: CASSFFPRGGREQYF. The rearrangement joins TRBV11-1 to TRBJ2-7; 7 bases are a match to TRBD2. Germline V gene lookup returns CDR1 SGHAT and CDR2 FQDESV (reference sequence). The CDR3 contains 15 residues.

Note on this clonotype: The CDR3 does not end in the conserved phenylalanine or tryptophan, so this is likely a read error. The rearrangement joins TRBV11-1 to TRBJ2-1; TRBD2 is a possible D gene (5 bases). This CDR3 has 15 residues. Germline assignment: CDR1 SGHAT and CDR2 FQDESV (reference sequence). CDR3 in DNA: TGTGCAAGCAGCTCCCTCGCTGGAGGCTACAATGAGCAGTTCTCC. This sequence encodes CASSSLAGGYNEQFS.

This clonotype was observed at least ten times. This sequence joins TRBV5-6 and TRBJ2-7; D is ambiguous. Germline V gives CDR1 SGHDT, CDR2 YYEEEE. Between the trimmed V and J ends, which lost 0 bases and 6 bases, there was a span of 7 bases. CDR3 size: 12 residues. CDR3 loop: CASSLDYFEQYF. CDR3 in DNA: TGTGCCAGCAGCTTGGACTATTTCGAGCAGTACTTC.

In the case of this clonotype: A junction end diverges from the germline sequence, so it may reflect a read error. V and J are TRBV4-3 and TRBJ2-6, with D possibly TRBD1 on 5 matching bases. CDR1 is LGHNA, CDR2 YSLEER, per germline. CDR3 length: 17 amino acids. Here the CDR3 DNA reads TGCGCCAGCAGCCAAGATGGGTCAGGGCGCAGGGCCAACGTCCCGACTTTC. Its translation is CASSQDGSGRRANVPTF.

As for this clonotype: A read error may be the cause here, since a much bigger clone is one base away. The rearrangement uses TRBV5-4 and TRBJ2-7, with D perhaps TRBD2 (5 bases). Germline V gene sequence: CDR1 SGHNT, CDR2 YYREEE (reference sequence). This CDR3 comprises 13 residues. V was pared by 7 bases and J by 6 bases, with 17 bases between. The CDR3 here is CASHGPSRFEQYF. Here the CDR3 DNA reads TGTGCCAGCCACGGCCCTAGCAGGTTCGAGCAGTACTTC.

For this clonotype: A single base separates this from a much larger clone, so it may be a read error. The CDR3 loop is CASSREIRNGNYGYTF. The CDR3 region has the DNA TGTGCCAGCAGCCGAGAGATAAGGAACGGGAACTATGGCTACACCTTC. The chain joins TRBV4-2 to TRBJ1-2; D remains unclear. In germline, CDR1 is LGHNA, CDR2 YNFKEQ. V was cut by 4 bases and J by 2 bases, with 17 bases left in between. The CDR3 is 16 residues long.

Concerning this clonotype itself: A much bigger clone sits one base away, suggesting this may be a read error. This chain joins TRBV30 and TRBJ2-5; 10 nucleotides agree with TRBD1. The CDR3 totals 15 residues. Per germline, CDR1 GTSNPN and CDR2 SVGIG (reference sequence). CDR3: CARSPRDRGVKTQYF. Here the CDR3 DNA reads TGTGCCCGGAGTCCCCGGGACAGGGGTGTGAAGACCCAGTACTTC.

This clonotype was seen a few times. The V gene is TRBV28, the J gene TRBJ2-7, with TRBD1 matching over 9 bases. CDR3 size: 14 residues. CDR1 is MDHEN, CDR2 SYDVKM, per germline. Trimming at V came to 7 bases and at J to 3 bases, leaving 7 bases not matched to a gene. DNA of the CDR3: TGTGCCAGCAACATGATGACAGGGGGCTACGAGCAGTACTTC. This sequence encodes CASNMMTGGYEQYF.